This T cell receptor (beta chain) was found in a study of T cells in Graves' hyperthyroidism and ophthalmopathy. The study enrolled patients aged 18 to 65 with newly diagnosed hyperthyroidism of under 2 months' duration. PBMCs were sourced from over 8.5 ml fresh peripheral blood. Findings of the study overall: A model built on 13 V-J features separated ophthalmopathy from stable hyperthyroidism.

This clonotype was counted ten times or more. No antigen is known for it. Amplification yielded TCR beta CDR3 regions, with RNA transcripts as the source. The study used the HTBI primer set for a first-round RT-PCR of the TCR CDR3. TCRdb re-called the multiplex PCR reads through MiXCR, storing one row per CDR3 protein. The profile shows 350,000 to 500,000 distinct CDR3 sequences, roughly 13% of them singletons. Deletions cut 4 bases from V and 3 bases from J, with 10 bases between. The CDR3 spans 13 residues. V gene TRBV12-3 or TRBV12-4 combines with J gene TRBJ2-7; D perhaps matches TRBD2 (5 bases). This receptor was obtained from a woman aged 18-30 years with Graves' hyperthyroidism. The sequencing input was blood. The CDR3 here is CASSSIRDYEQYF. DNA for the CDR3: TGTGCCAGCAGTTCCATCCGGGACTACGAGCAGTACTTC.